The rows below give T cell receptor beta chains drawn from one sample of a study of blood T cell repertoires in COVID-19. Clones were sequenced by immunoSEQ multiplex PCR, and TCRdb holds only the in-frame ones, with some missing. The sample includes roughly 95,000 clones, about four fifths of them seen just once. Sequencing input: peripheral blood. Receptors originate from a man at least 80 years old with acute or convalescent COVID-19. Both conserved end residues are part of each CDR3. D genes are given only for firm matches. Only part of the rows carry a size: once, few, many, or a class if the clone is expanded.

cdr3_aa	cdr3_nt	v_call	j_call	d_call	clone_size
CASSLDGGRASETQYF	TGTGCCAGCAGCTTAGATGGCGGGAGGGCCTCGGAGACCCAGTACTTC	TRBV7-2	TRBJ2-5	TRBD2	.
CAIRQGPGETQYF	TGTGCCATCAGACAGGGTCCTGGAGAGACCCAGTACTTC	TRBV10-3	TRBJ2-5	.	.
CASSKGLAGFGETQYF	TGTGCCAGCAGCAAGGGACTAGCGGGCTTCGGGGAGACCCAGTACTTC	TRBV28	TRBJ2-5	TRBD2	.
CASSTNSYNEQFF	TGTGCCAGTAGTACTAACTCCTACAATGAGCAGTTCTTC	TRBV19	TRBJ2-1	.	.
CASSPRQTDSPLHF	TGTGCCAGCAGTCCGAGACAGACGGATTCACCCCTCCACTTT	TRBV6-5	TRBJ1-6	.	once
CASYDGPGVRNSPLHF	TGTGCCAGCTACGACGGACCGGGAGTTCGTAATTCACCCCTCCACTTT	TRBV6-6	TRBJ1-6	.	.
CASSWGWLDNQPQHF	TGTGCCAGTAGTTGGGGCTGGTTGGACAATCAGCCCCAGCATTTT	TRBV19	TRBJ1-5	.	.
CASSHDRNEAFF	TGTGCCAGCAGCCACGACAGGAATGAAGCTTTCTTT	TRBV6-6	TRBJ1-1	.	.
CAVTRQGGTQYF	TGTGCCGTGACCCGACAGGGAGGGACCCAGTACTTC	TRBV28	TRBJ2-5	.	few
CASSEFRAYNSPLHF	TGTGCCAGCAGTGAATTCAGGGCATATAATTCACCCCTCCACTTT	TRBV25-1	TRBJ1-6	.	.
CASSTLRSSGNTIYF	TGTGCCAGCAGCACCCTCCGGAGCTCTGGAAACACCATATATTTT	TRBV7-2	TRBJ1-3	.	.
CARNPGQGNYEQYF	TGTGCCAGAAACCCGGGACAGGGGAACTACGAGCAGTACTTC	TRBV7-5	TRBJ2-7	.	.
CASSFRTGVSSGANVLTF	TGCGCCAGCAGCTTCAGGACAGGTGTGAGCTCTGGGGCCAACGTCCTGACTTTC	TRBV5-1	TRBJ2-6	TRBD1	.
CASSRVDSRGTDTQYF	TGTGCCAGCAGCCGGGTGGACAGCCGAGGCACAGATACGCAGTATTTT	TRBV6-6	TRBJ2-3	.	.
CASSEAGTGDTGELFF	TGTGCCAGCAGTGAGGCCGGGACAGGGGACACCGGGGAGCTGTTTTTT	TRBV2	TRBJ2-2	TRBD1	.
CASSLDGANYGYTF	TGTGCCAGCAGCTTAGACGGTGCTAACTATGGCTACACCTTC	TRBV7-9	TRBJ1-2	.	.
CASSLGQGSPNYGYTF	TGTGCCAGCAGTTTAGGACAGGGGAGTCCCAACTATGGCTACACCTTC	TRBV27	TRBJ1-2	TRBD1	.
CASSSLVSANVLTF	TGTGCCAGCAGTTCCCTCGTGTCGGCCAACGTCCTGACTTTC	TRBV11-2	TRBJ2-6	.	.
CASSDVGNSPLHF	TGCGCCAGCAGTGATGTCGGTAATTCACCCCTCCACTTT	TRBV10-1	TRBJ1-6	.	few
CASSFTAIEAFF	TGTGCCAGCAGCTTTACAGCTATTGAAGCTTTCTTT	TRBV7-2	TRBJ1-1	.	.
CASRRSSGISYNEQFF	TGTGCCAGTCGGCGGTCGAGCGGGATATCCTACAATGAGCAGTTCTTC	TRBV7-2	TRBJ2-1	TRBD2	.
CASSVGGRAHEQYF	TGTGCCAGCAGCGTAGGCGGGAGGGCCCACGAGCAGTACTTC	TRBV9	TRBJ2-7	TRBD2	.
CASSSTGTDRNIQYF	TGTGCCAGCAGTTCCACCGGGACAGATAGAAACATTCAGTACTTC	TRBV28	TRBJ2-4	TRBD1	.
CASSVASDTIYF	TGTGCCAGCAGCGTAGCGAGCGACACCATATATTTT	TRBV9	TRBJ1-3	.	.
CASSHTGVERDEQFF	TGTGCCAGCAGCCACACAGGGGTCGAGCGCGATGAGCAGTTCTTC	TRBV5-4	TRBJ2-1	TRBD1	.
CASRDRGYQETQYF	TGTGCCAGCCGGGACAGGGGATACCAAGAGACCCAGTACTTC	TRBV7-2	TRBJ2-5	TRBD1	.
CASSPLDRARKSSYEQYF	TGTGCCAGCAGCCCCCTGGACAGGGCAAGGAAGTCCTCCTACGAGCAGTACTTC	TRBV11-2	TRBJ2-7	TRBD1	.
CAWSVARSNSYTNQPQHF	TGTGCCTGGAGTGTAGCCCGCTCGAATTCTTATACTAATCAGCCCCAGCATTTT	TRBV30	TRBJ1-5	.	.
CATSEGLSYTF	TGTGCCACCAGTGAGGGGCTGAGCTACACCTTC	TRBV24-1	TRBJ1-2	.	.
CAITRTGGGEQFF	TGTGCCATCACGCGGACAGGGGGGGGTGAGCAGTTCTTC	TRBV10-3	TRBJ2-1	TRBD1	.
CASSWTSGETQYF	TGTGCCAGCAGCTGGACTAGTGGAGAGACCCAGTACTTC	TRBV7-2	TRBJ2-5	TRBD2	.
CSVDSDYGYTF	TGCAGCGTTGATTCGGACTATGGCTACACCTTC	TRBV29-1	TRBJ1-2	.	.
CASSDDRSTDTQYF	TGTGCCAGCAGCGACGACAGGAGCACAGATACGCAGTATTTT	TRBV3-1/TRBV3-2	TRBJ2-3	.	.
CASSLLAGGYTDTQYF	TGTGCCAGCAGTTTACTAGCGGGGGGATACACAGATACGCAGTATTTT	TRBV27	TRBJ2-3	TRBD2	.
CASSPSLISGVNEKLFF	TGTGCCAGCAGCCCCTCGCTAATCTCCGGGGTTAATGAAAAACTGTTTTTT	TRBV7-2	TRBJ1-4	.	.
CAISGPGHAGGEQYF	TGTGCCATCAGTGGCCCAGGACACGCCGGTGGCGAGCAGTACTTC	TRBV10-3	TRBJ2-7	.	many
CASSDRRPPNTEAFF	TGTGCCAGTAGTGACAGGAGGCCCCCGAACACTGAAGCTTTCTTT	TRBV19	TRBJ1-1	.	.
CASSSPRASGGVGDTQYF	TGTGCCAGCAGCTCTCCTCGGGCTAGCGGAGGGGTTGGGGATACGCAGTATTTT	TRBV7-2	TRBJ2-3	TRBD2	.
CASSIGTVPKGEKLFF	TGTGCCAGTAGTATCGGCACAGTTCCTAAGGGGGAAAAACTGTTTTTT	TRBV19	TRBJ1-4	.	.
CASSPGGAGANVLTF	TGTGCCAGCAGCCCGGGGGGAGCCGGGGCCAACGTCCTGACTTTC	TRBV6-4	TRBJ2-6	TRBD2	few
CASSNRVWDQPQHF	TGTGCCAGTAGTAACAGGGTTTGGGATCAGCCCCAGCATTTT	TRBV19	TRBJ1-5	.	.
CAWTIGNSNQPQHF	TGTGCCTGGACCATCGGGAATAGCAATCAGCCCCAGCATTTT	TRBV30	TRBJ1-5	.	.
CAWRYGSSGANVLTF	TGTGCCTGGAGATACGGTAGCTCTGGGGCCAACGTCCTGACTTTC	TRBV30	TRBJ2-6	.	.
CASSLDLAGASPYEQYF	TGCGCCAGCAGCTTGGACCTAGCGGGAGCCAGCCCCTACGAGCAGTACTTC	TRBV5-1	TRBJ2-7	TRBD2	.
CASSLSGTHTNSPLHF	TGTGCCAGCAGCTTATCCGGGACTCACACTAATTCACCCCTCCACTTT	TRBV7-2	TRBJ1-6	.	.
CASSLQGDNSPLHF	TGTGCCAGCAGCCTTCAGGGCGATAATTCACCCCTCCACTTT	TRBV11-2	TRBJ1-6	.	.
CASSHSRIGRGNTEAFF	TGTGCCAGCAGCCACTCTCGAATCGGACGGGGGAACACTGAAGCTTTCTTT	TRBV6-2/TRBV6-3	TRBJ1-1	.	once
CAIGLGNEQFF	TGTGCCATCGGGCTTGGCAATGAGCAGTTCTTC	TRBV10-3	TRBJ2-1	.	.
CASSLVPNGISPLHF	TGTGCCAGCAGCTTAGTGCCAAACGGTATCTCACCCCTCCACTTT	TRBV7-2	TRBJ1-6	.	few
CASSSLSDEQFF	TGTGCCAGCAGTTCCCTTTCGGATGAGCAGTTCTTC	TRBV6-5	TRBJ2-1	.	.
CASSSDRNNSPLHF	TGTGCCAGCAGTTCGGACAGGAATAATTCACCCCTCCACTTT	TRBV2	TRBJ1-6	TRBD1	.
CASSPGGQNNSPLHF	TGTGCCAGCAGCCCTGGCGGGCAGAATAATTCACCCCTCCACTTT	TRBV7-9	TRBJ1-6	.	once
CASSLNRGRTDTQYF	TGTGCCAGCAGCCTCAATAGGGGTAGAACAGATACGCAGTATTTT	TRBV14	TRBJ2-3	.	.
CASSPDMGDQPQHF	TGTGCCAGCAGTCCCGATATGGGAGATCAGCCCCAGCATTTT	TRBV27	TRBJ1-5	.	few
CASKSGRKVSTDTQYF	TGTGCCAGTAAGAGCGGGCGGAAAGTCAGCACAGATACGCAGTATTTT	TRBV19	TRBJ2-3	.	few